The next 7 T cell receptor beta chains were all read from a single sample in a study of cytomegalovirus exposure and HLA in healthy donors. TCRdb keeps only in-frame clones here, not all; method: immunoSEQ multiplex PCR. The table has 220,000 or so clones, approximately 80% seen once; the top ten hold over 12%. The sample was PBMCs. The receptors derive from a young woman in good health and CMV-seropositive.

The chain uses TRBV7-9 and TRBJ2-3; 7 nucleotides line up with TRBD1. Germline V CDR1 and CDR2: SEHNR, FQNEAQ (reference sequence). The V gene end was trimmed by 2 bases and the J gene end by 0 bases; junction bases not matched to a gene: 8. The CDR3 consists of 17 residues. CDR3 sequence reads: CASSLKGQLASTDTQYF. CDR3 DNA sequence: TGTGCCAGCAGCTTAAAGGGACAGCTCGCTAGCACAGATACGCAGTATTTT. Full variable domain (missing parts from reference TRBV7-9 and TRBJ2-3): DTGVSQNPRHKITKRGQNVTFRCDPISEHNRLYWYRQTLGQGPEFLTYFQNEAQLEKSRLLSDRFSAERPKGSFSTLEIQRTEQGDSAMYLCASSLKGQLASTDTQYFGPGTRLTVL.

This clone was seen a handful of times. The CDR3 DNA reads as TGCAGCGCAAACAGGGGGTCTTACAATGAGCAGTTCTTC. Amino acid sequence: CSANRGSYNEQFF. The chain recombines TRBV29-1 with TRBJ2-1, with TRBD1 identical over 8 bases. From germline, CDR1 is SQVTM and CDR2 ANQGSEA. The CDR3 totals 13 residues. V lost 7 bases, J lost 4 bases, and 6 bases stayed unmatched.

This chain joins TRBV27 and TRBJ2-2; D ambiguous. The CDR3 is 18 amino acids. Germline CDR1 reads MNHEY; CDR2 reads SMNVEV (reference sequence). V was trimmed by 7 bases and J by 3 bases, leaving 24 bases between them. This CDR3 reads CASTQMPWQAQYTGELFF. The CDR3, as DNA: TGTGCCAGCACCCAAATGCCGTGGCAGGCGCAATACACCGGGGAGCTGTTTTTT.

The chain employs TRBV11-1 and TRBJ2-3, with D perhaps given as TRBD1 or TRBD2 (5 bases each). Germline values: CDR1 SGHAT, CDR2 FQDESV (reference sequence). The ends were cut back, 6 bases at V and 4 bases at J, with 17 bases in the middle. CDR3 length: 15 residues. The DNA for the CDR3 is TGTGCCAGCAGTTGGGACCGAGCTCGGGCAGATACGCAGTATTTT. It specifies CASSWDRARADTQYF.

V is TRBV28 and J is TRBJ2-7; 7 bases align to TRBD1. Germline-derived CDR1 and CDR2 are MDHEN and SYDVKM. V lost 5 bases to trimming and J lost 2 bases; unmatched junction nucleotides: 6. CDR3 length: 14 residues. The DNA for the CDR3 is TGTGCCAGCAGTCCGACAGGGATAACCTACGAGCAGTACTTC. Amino acid sequence: CASSPTGITYEQYF.

The gene calls are TRBV6-5 and TRBJ1-1; D remains ambiguous. The CDR3 loop spans 12 amino acids. Between the trimmed V and J ends, which lost 4 bases and 5 bases, there was a span of 8 bases. The germline V gene has CDR1 MNHEY and CDR2 SVGAGI. CDR3 sequence reads: CASSLAGTEAFF. The CDR3 DNA reads as TGTGCCAGCAGTTTAGCGGGAACTGAAGCTTTCTTT.

This clone was observed a single time. The CDR3 sequence is CAISGLGGGTDTQYF. CDR3 nucleotides: TGTGCCATCAGTGGGCTAGGGGGAGGCACAGATACGCAGTATTTT. This chain links TRBV10-3 with TRBJ2-3; TRBD1 might be the D (6 bases). The CDR3 is made up of 15 amino acids. Germline V gives CDR1 ENHRY, CDR2 SYGVKD. V lost 4 bases, J lost 1 base, and 12 bases lay in between.